The 8 T cell receptor beta chains in this list originate from one sample, sequenced in a study of cytomegalovirus exposure and HLA in healthy donors. Profiled with immunoSEQ multiplex PCR; TCRdb holds only in-frame clones, not every one. The data show fewer than 90,000 clones, with around 82% seen just once and around 10% held by the top ten. Sequenced sample: PBMCs. The origin of the receptors is a woman younger than 35 in good health and CMV-seropositive.

The rearrangement links TRBV27 to TRBJ2-7; possible D gene TRBD2, 5 bases. From germline, CDR1 is MNHEY and CDR2 SMNVEV (reference sequence). The length of the CDR3 is 12 residues. Trimming removed 10 bases from V and 5 bases from J, with 15 bases in between. The CDR3 DNA sequence: TGTGCCACTTCCCCGGGGATACACGAGCAGTACTTC. It translates to CATSPGIHEQYF.

The V call is TRBV5-1, the J call TRBJ1-2; D is perhaps TRBD1 (6 bases). The CDR3 consists of 14 residues. With 3 bases removed from V and 3 bases from J, the gap between germline ends came to 12 bases. From germline, CDR1 is SGHRS and CDR2 YFSETQ. This CDR3 reads CASSYGGGHYGYTF. The CDR3 nucleotides are TGCGCCAGCAGCTATGGGGGGGGCCACTATGGCTACACCTTC.

The chain combines TRBV5-5 with TRBJ2-7; 10 bases are a match to TRBD1. The CDR3 runs 13 residues. CDR1 is SGHKS and CDR2 is YYEKEE in the germline V gene (reference sequence). V trimming: 7 bases; J trimming: 3 bases; junction bases outside the gene matches: 4. This CDR3 reads CASRRDRGYEQYF. The CDR3 DNA reads TGTGCCAGCCGCCGGGACAGGGGCTACGAGCAGTACTTC. The full variable domain, its missing parts supplied by reference TRBV5-5 and TRBJ2-7, is DAGVTQSPTHLIKTRGQQVTLRCSPISGHKSVSWYQQVLGQGPQFIFQYYEKEERGRGNFPDRFSARQFPNYSSELNVNALLLGDSALYLCASRRDRGYEQYFGPGTRLTVT.

This clone has only one observation. V is TRBV7-9 and J is TRBJ2-7, with D maybe TRBD2 (5 bases). The CDR3 spans 15 residues. Between the trimmed V and J ends, which lost 5 bases and 8 bases, there was a span of 22 bases. Germline CDR1 is SEHNR and CDR2 is FQNEAQ (reference sequence). CDR3 loop: CASSIERATLGKQYF. The CDR3 DNA reads as TGTGCCAGCAGCATAGAGAGGGCCACGCTTGGGAAGCAGTACTTC.

This chain connects TRBV25-1 to TRBJ2-1, with D possibly being TRBD1 (5 bases). V lost 2 bases and J lost 5, with 13 bases in between. This CDR3 is 15 amino acids long. CDR1 and CDR2 from the germline V gene are MGHDK and SYGVNS. The CDR3 sequence is CASSERGPRDNEQFF. DNA of the CDR3: TGTGCCAGCAGTGAAAGGGGCCCTAGGGACAATGAGCAGTTCTTC. Combining the CDR3 with reference TRBV25-1 and TRBJ2-1 gives the whole variable domain EADIYQTPRYLVIGTGKKITLECSQTMGHDKMYWYQQDPGMELHLIHYSYGVNSTEKGDLSSESTVSRIRTEHFPLTLESARPSHTSQYLCASSERGPRDNEQFFGPGTRLTVL.

This clone was observed once. The chain joins TRBV7-8 to TRBJ1-1; a possible D gene is TRBD1 (5 bases). This CDR3 spans 14 amino acids. Trimming took off 3 bases at V and 2 bases at J, with 10 bases between the two ends. The V gene's germline CDR1 is SGHVS and CDR2 FQNEAQ. CDR3 region: CASSLRQPNTEAFF. In nucleotides, the CDR3 is TGTGCCAGCAGCTTGAGACAGCCAAACACTGAAGCTTTCTTT.

The chain recombines TRBV30 with TRBJ1-2; possibly TRBD1 for D (6 bases). CDR1 and CDR2 from the germline V gene are GTSNPN and SVGIG (reference sequence). This CDR3 comprises 11 residues. V was clipped by 8 bases and J by 6 bases, with 13 bases between them. CDR3 nucleotides: TGTGCCCTGGAATGGACAGATGGCTACACCTTC. This translates into CALEWTDGYTF.

The chain has TRBV6-1 and TRBJ2-2, with TRBD1 matching over 9 bases. Germline V gene sequence: CDR1 MNHNS, CDR2 SASEGT. Losses at the gene ends were 6 bases for V and 6 bases for J; bases not matched to a gene: 2. The CDR3 loop spans 13 amino acids. CDR3 in DNA: TGTGCCAGCAGACGGACAGGGGCCGGGGAGCTGTTTTTT. This sequence encodes CASRRTGAGELFF.